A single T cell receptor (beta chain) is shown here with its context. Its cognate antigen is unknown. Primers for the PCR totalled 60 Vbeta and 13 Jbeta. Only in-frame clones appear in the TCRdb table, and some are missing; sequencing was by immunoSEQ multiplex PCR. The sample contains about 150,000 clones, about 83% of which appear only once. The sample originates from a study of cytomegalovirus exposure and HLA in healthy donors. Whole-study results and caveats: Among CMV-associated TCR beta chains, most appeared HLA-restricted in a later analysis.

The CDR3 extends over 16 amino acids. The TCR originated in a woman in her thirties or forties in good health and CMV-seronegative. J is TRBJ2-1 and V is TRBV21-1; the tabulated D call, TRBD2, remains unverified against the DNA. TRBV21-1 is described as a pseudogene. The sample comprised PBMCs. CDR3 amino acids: CASSKERDSDYNEQFF. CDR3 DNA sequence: TGTGCCAGCAGCAAGGAACGGGATTCCGATTACAATGAGCAGTTCTTC.